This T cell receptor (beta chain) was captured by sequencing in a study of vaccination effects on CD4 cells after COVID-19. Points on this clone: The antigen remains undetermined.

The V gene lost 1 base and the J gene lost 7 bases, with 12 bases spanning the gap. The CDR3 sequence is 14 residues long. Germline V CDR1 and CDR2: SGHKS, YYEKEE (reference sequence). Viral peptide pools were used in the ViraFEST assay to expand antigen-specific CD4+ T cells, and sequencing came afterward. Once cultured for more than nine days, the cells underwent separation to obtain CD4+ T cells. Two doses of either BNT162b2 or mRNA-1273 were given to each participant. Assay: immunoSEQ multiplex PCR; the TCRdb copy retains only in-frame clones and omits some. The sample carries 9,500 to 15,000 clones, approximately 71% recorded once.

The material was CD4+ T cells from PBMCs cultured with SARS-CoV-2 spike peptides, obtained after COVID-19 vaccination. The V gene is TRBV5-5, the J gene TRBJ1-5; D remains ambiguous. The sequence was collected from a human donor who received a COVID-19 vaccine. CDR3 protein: CASSLQRESQPQHF. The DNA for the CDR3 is TGTGCCAGCAGCTTGCAGAGGGAGAGCCAGCCCCAGCATTTT.